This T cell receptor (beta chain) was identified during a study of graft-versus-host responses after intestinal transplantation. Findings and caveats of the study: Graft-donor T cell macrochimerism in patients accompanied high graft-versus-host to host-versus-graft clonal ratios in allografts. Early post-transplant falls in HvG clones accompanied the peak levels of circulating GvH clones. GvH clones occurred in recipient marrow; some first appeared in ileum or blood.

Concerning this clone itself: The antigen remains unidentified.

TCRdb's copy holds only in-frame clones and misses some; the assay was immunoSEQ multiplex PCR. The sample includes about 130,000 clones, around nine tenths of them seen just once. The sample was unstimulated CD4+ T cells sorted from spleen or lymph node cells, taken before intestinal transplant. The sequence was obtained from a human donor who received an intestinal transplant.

CDR3 protein: CASSAPPRDLSTNYEQYF. The CDR3 nucleotides are TGTGCCAGCAGCGCCCCGCCCAGGGACTTGAGCACTAACTACGAGCAGTACTTC. This chain links TRBV7-9 with TRBJ2-7; possible D gene TRBD2, 6 bases. The length of the CDR3 is 18 residues. Germline assignment: CDR1 SEHNR and CDR2 FQNEAQ (reference sequence). Trimming cost V 5 bases and J 3 bases, with 26 bases left between them.